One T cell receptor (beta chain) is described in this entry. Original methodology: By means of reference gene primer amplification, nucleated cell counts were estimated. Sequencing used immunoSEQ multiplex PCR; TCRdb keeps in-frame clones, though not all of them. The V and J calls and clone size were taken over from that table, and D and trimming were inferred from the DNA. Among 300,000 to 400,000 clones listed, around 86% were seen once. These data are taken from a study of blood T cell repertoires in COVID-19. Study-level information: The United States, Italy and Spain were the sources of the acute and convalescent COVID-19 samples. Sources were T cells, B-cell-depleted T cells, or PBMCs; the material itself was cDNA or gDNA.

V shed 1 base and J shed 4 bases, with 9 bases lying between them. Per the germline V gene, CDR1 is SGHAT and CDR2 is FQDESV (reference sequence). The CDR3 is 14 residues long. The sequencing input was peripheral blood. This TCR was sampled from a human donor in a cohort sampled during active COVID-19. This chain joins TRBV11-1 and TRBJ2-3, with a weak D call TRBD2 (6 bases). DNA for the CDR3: TGTGCCAGCAGCTTAGGGGCTAGCGCAGATACGCAGTATTTT. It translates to CASSLGASADTQYF.